The entry below describes one T cell receptor (beta chain). These data originate in a study of blood T cell repertoires in COVID-19. The overall study: From the United States, Italy and Spain came samples of acute and convalescent COVID-19.

Method: immunoSEQ multiplex PCR; TCRdb's copy keeps in-frame clones and lacks some. The sample includes 200,000 to 300,000 clones, about 88% of them seen just once. The CDR3 loop spans 13 amino acids. Germline V gene sequence: CDR1 SNHLY, CDR2 FYNNEI. V was trimmed by 3 bases and J by 7 bases, leaving 12 bases between them. This TCR derives from a man aged 25-45 years with active or convalescent COVID-19. Sequencing was carried out using peripheral blood. This sequence joins TRBV2 and TRBJ1-2, with D uncertain. The DNA of the CDR3 is TGTGCCAGCAGTGAGGGCCTCAGTGCTGGCTACACCTTC. Translating it yields CASSEGLSAGYTF.